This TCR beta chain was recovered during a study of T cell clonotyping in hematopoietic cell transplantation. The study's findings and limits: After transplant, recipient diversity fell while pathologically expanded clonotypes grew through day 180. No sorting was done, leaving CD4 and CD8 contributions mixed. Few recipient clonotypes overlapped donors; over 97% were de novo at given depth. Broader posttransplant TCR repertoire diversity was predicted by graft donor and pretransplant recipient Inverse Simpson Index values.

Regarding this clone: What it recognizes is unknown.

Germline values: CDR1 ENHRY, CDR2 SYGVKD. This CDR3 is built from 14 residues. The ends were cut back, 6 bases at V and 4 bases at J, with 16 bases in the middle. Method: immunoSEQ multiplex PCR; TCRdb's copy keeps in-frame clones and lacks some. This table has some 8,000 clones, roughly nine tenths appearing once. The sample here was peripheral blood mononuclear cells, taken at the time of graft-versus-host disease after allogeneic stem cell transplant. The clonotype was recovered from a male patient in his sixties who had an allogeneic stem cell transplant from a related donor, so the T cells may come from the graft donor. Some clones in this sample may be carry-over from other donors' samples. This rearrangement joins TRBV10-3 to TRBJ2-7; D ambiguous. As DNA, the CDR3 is TGTGCCATCAGGGCCGATGACATCGGTTACGAGCAGTACTTC. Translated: CAIRADDIGYEQYF.